The source of this TCR beta chain is a study of control samples from healthy donors and cancer patients. Only in-frame clones appear in the TCRdb table, and some are missing; sequencing was by immunoSEQ multiplex PCR. The table lists tens of thousands of clones, roughly nine tenths of them singletons. The material sequenced was PBMCs. The TCR comes from a man aged 35 to 55 with colorectal cancer.

As DNA, the CDR3 is TGTGCCTGGAGTGTAGTAAGTGGGGAGCAGTTCTTC. It translates to CAWSVVSGEQFF. The J gene is TRBJ2-1, the V gene TRBV30, with D hard to call. Trimming pared 0 bases from V and 10 bases from J, leaving 10 bases between. The CDR3 runs to 12 residues. Per the germline V gene, CDR1 is GTSNPN and CDR2 is SVGIG (reference sequence).